The 30 T cell receptor beta chains presented below share a single source sample, sequenced in a study of vaccination and CD4 T cells after COVID-19. Sequencing of cultured CD4+ T cell DNA used the Oncomine TCR Beta short-read assay. Via MiXCR, TCRdb re-called the PCR reads, giving one row per CDR3 protein. The table lists 15,000 or so distinct CDR3 sequences, around 61% of them singletons. Treatment reported: roughly 11-day PBMC culture with coronavirus spike peptide pools or control peptides (ViraFEST assay). The antigens these receptors bind are not known. Material: CD4+ T cells from blood, cultured in vitro. Source of these receptors: a human donor who had recovered from COVID-19.

This clonotype showed up just once. This sequence joins TRBV5-6 and TRBJ2-7; D might be TRBD1 (5 bases). CDR3 length equals 12 residues. V was shortened by 4 bases and J by 6 bases, with 11 bases between the two germline ends. Per germline, CDR1 SGHDT and CDR2 YYEEEE. The CDR3 nucleotides read TGTGCCAGCAGCCCTCTGGGGCTCGAGCAGTACTTC. Its protein is CASSPLGLEQYF.

V is TRBV11-2 and J is TRBJ2-5; 12 positions match TRBD1. The J segment lost 6 bases and the V segment lost 5 bases, leaving 7 bases of the junction unmatched. The CDR3 is 15 amino acids. CDR1 SGHAT and CDR2 FQNNGV come from the germline V gene. The CDR3 region is CASSPQGQGAQTQYF. In DNA form, the CDR3 reads TGTGCCAGCAGCCCCCAGGGACAGGGGGCACAGACCCAGTACTTC. The variable domain in full, with the rest retrieved from reference TRBV11-2 and TRBJ2-5, is EAGVAQSPRYKIIEKRQSVAFWCNPISGHATLYWYQQILGQGPKLLIQFQNNGVVDDSQLPKDRFSAERLKGVDSTLKIQPAKLEDSAVYLCASSPQGQGAQTQYFGPGTRLLVL.

The CDR3 nucleotides are TGTGCCAGCAGTTTCCGCGGGACTAGAGGGTTCTTC. This encodes CASSFRGTRGFF. This chain connects TRBV27 to TRBJ2-1; 8 nucleotides match TRBD2. Germline loops: CDR1 MNHEY, CDR2 SMNVEV (reference sequence). The trim removed 3 bases at V and 15 bases at J, leaving 7 bases unmatched. The CDR3 is 12 amino acids.

V is TRBV6-5 and J is TRBJ2-1, with D perhaps being TRBD1 or TRBD2 (5 bases each). The CDR3 has 12 residues. CDR1 is MNHEY and CDR2 is SVGAGI in the germline V gene. Between the trimmed V and J ends, which lost 2 bases and 15 bases, there was a span of 14 bases. This chain's CDR3 is CASSYRGQARFF. CDR3 sequence (DNA): TGTGCCAGCAGTTACCGGGGCCAGGCGAGGTTCTTC.

The genes are TRBV5-1 and TRBJ1-6; D gene ambiguous. Trimming cost V 0 bases and J 11 bases, with 9 bases left between them. The CDR3 is 13 amino acids. Germline V gives CDR1 SGHRS, CDR2 YFSETQ. CDR3 amino acids: CASSLDLETPLHF. In DNA, the CDR3 is TGCGCCAGCAGCTTGGACCTAGAAACACCCCTCCACTTT.

The chain has TRBV6-1 and TRBJ2-1; 8 bases fit TRBD2. The CDR3 contains 14 residues. The V segment lost 7 bases and the J segment 4 bases; nucleotides outside the gene matches: 6. Germline CDR1 reads MNHNS; CDR2 reads SASEGT. The CDR3 coding sequence is TGTGCCAGCAAAAGCGGGGGAACGTACAATGAGCAGTTCTTC. Its translation is CASKSGGTYNEQFF.

This rearrangement joins TRBV7-2 to TRBJ2-7; 13 bases fit TRBD2. CDR3 length: 16 residues. The J segment lost 4 bases and the V segment lost 5 bases, leaving 8 bases of the junction unmatched. Germline assignment: CDR1 SGHTA and CDR2 FQGNSA. The CDR3 sequence: CASSPPGTSGTYEQYF. The CDR3 DNA reads as TGTGCCAGCAGCCCCCCGGGGACTAGCGGGACTTACGAGCAGTACTTC.

The rearrangement uses TRBV6-5 and TRBJ2-7, with 7 bases that match TRBD2. V was pared by 4 bases and J by 6 bases, with 3 bases of the junction left unmatched. CDR1 and CDR2 (germline): MNHEY, SVGAGI. This CDR3 is 12 amino acids long. The CDR3 loop reads CASSSTSREQYF. The CDR3, as DNA: TGTGCCAGCAGTTCGACTAGCCGCGAGCAGTACTTC.

The genes are TRBV7-8 and TRBJ2-1; tentatively, D is TRBD2 (6 bases). Germline lookup yields CDR1 SGHVS and CDR2 FQNEAQ. The CDR3 is 12 amino acids. V was pared by 2 bases and J by 9 bases, with 8 bases between. CDR3 sequence reads: CASSLWRGEQFF. CDR3 sequence (DNA): TGTGCCAGCAGCTTATGGAGGGGTGAGCAGTTCTTC.

This clonotype occurred once. The chain is built from TRBV6-1 and TRBJ1-2; 7 nucleotides align to TRBD1. V lost 4 bases, J lost 7 bases, and 12 bases stayed unmatched. This CDR3 is built from 15 residues. Germline CDR1 is MNHNS and CDR2 is SASEGT. The CDR3 DNA is TGTGCCAGCAGTGGAACTCAACAGGGGAAAAGTGGCTACACCTTC. The encoded protein is CASSGTQQGKSGYTF.

The rearrangement uses TRBV5-4 and TRBJ2-4; tentatively, D is TRBD2 (6 bases). V lost 0 bases to trimming and J lost 1 base, with 8 bases between them. The CDR3 is made up of 15 amino acids. CDR1 and CDR2 (germline): SGHNT, YYREEE (reference sequence). The CDR3 DNA reads TGTGCCAGCAGCTTGGCTAGCGCGGCCAAAAACATTCAGTACTTC. Amino acid sequence: CASSLASAAKNIQYF.

This chain links TRBV12-3 or TRBV12-4 with TRBJ1-6; possible D gene TRBD1, 5 bases. The V and J ends lost 3 bases and 9 bases respectively, with 12 bases between them. This CDR3 contains 14 residues. The CDR3: CASSLWGGTSPLHF. The CDR3 nucleotides are TGTGCCAGCAGTTTGTGGGGAGGGACTTCACCCCTCCACTTT.

This clonotype has a handful of counts. J is TRBJ1-5 and V is TRBV27, with D maybe TRBD1 (5 bases). V shed 6 bases and J shed 0 bases, with 9 bases lying between them. Germline CDR1 and CDR2: MNHEY and SMNVEV (reference sequence). The length of the CDR3 is 14 residues. CDR3 nucleotides: TGTGCCAGCAGGACAGTAGATAGCAATCAGCCCCAGCATTTT. This gives the protein CASRTVDSNQPQHF.

The chain carries TRBV20-1 and TRBJ1-1; possibly TRBD1 for D (5 bases). V shed 0 bases and J shed 1 base, with 12 bases lying between them. CDR1 is DFQATT and CDR2 is SNEGSKA in the germline V gene (reference sequence). CDR3 length: 15 residues. CDR3 loop: CSARDQAGRNTEAFF. The CDR3 nucleotides read TGCAGTGCTAGAGATCAGGCAGGGAGGAACACTGAAGCTTTCTTT.

DNA for the CDR3: TGTGCCAGCAGTTTACTTTTGAACACTGAAGCTTTCTTT. Amino acid sequence: CASSLLLNTEAFF. The V gene is TRBV12-3 or TRBV12-4, the J gene TRBJ1-1, with D unclear. Trimming pared 2 bases from V and 0 bases from J, leaving 4 bases between. There are 13 residues in the CDR3.

The chain joins TRBV20-1 to TRBJ2-2; 11 nucleotides match TRBD1. This CDR3 region has 14 residues. Trimming at V came to 6 bases and at J to 6 bases, leaving 6 bases not matched to a gene. CDR1 and CDR2 (germline): DFQATT, SNEGSKA (reference sequence). The CDR3: CSARTGGASGELFF. The DNA for the CDR3 is TGCAGTGCAAGGACAGGGGGCGCGTCCGGGGAGCTGTTTTTT.

This clonotype showed up just a few times. The CDR3 nucleotides are TGTGCCAGTAGTATTGAGGACAATTCACCCCTCCACTTT. This sequence encodes CASSIEDNSPLHF. The V gene is TRBV19, the J gene TRBJ1-6, with D unclear. V was clipped by 3 bases and J by 7 bases, with 7 bases between them. Per the germline V gene, CDR1 is LNHDA and CDR2 is SQIVND (reference sequence). The CDR3 spans 13 residues.

A few counts support this clonotype. The rearrangement joins TRBV20-1 to TRBJ1-1; perhaps TRBD1 as D (6 bases). Trimming stripped 1 base from V and 4 bases from J, with 28 bases between. CDR1 and CDR2 from the germline V gene are DFQATT and SNEGSKA (reference sequence). The CDR3 is 19 residues long. CDR3 coding DNA: TGCAGTGCTAGAGGCGAGGGACGAAGACAGGCGCCGTTGGGCACTGAAGCTTTCTTT. As protein: CSARGEGRRQAPLGTEAFF.

The chain combines TRBV2 with TRBJ1-5, with D tentatively TRBD1 (6 bases). The CDR3 contains 15 residues. Germline V gene data show CDR1 as SNHLY and CDR2 as FYNNEI. Deletions cut 3 bases from V and 1 base from J, with 10 bases between. This chain's CDR3 is CASSDGRGSNQPQHF. CDR3 DNA: TGTGCCAGCAGTGATGGCAGGGGAAGCAATCAGCCCCAGCATTTT.

The gene calls are TRBV20-1 and TRBJ1-4, with 10 positions matching TRBD1. Per the germline V gene, CDR1 is DFQATT and CDR2 is SNEGSKA (reference sequence). V trimming: 3 bases; J trimming: 7 bases; junction bases outside the gene matches: 5. The length of the CDR3 is 14 residues. The CDR3 DNA is TGCAGTGCTAGCCCCGGGACAGGGGTTGAAAAACTGTTTTTT. It codes for CSASPGTGVEKLFF.

This sequence joins TRBV20-1 and TRBJ1-3, with D hard to call. The germline gives CDR1 DFQATT, CDR2 SNEGSKA (reference sequence). The CDR3 consists of 15 residues. V shed 3 bases and J shed 0 bases, with 12 bases lying between them. The CDR3 region is CSASAVPYSGNTIYF. The CDR3 nucleotides read TGCAGTGCTAGTGCGGTACCCTACTCTGGAAACACCATATATTTT.

Note on this clonotype: The junction and the germline gene differ at one end; a read error may be behind it. V and J are TRBV19 and TRBJ2-1; D could derive from TRBD1 or TRBD2 (5 bases each). The germline V gene has CDR1 LNHDA and CDR2 SQIVND (reference sequence). This CDR3 comprises 13 residues. The CDR3 DNA follows: TGTGCCAGTAGTATAGATCGTGGGGGAGCAGCGGTCTTC. This encodes CASSIDRGGAAVF.

The chain has TRBV6-1 and TRBJ1-5; the D is unclear. V lost 9 bases, J lost 3 bases, and 9 bases lay in between. Per germline, CDR1 MNHNS and CDR2 SASEGT. This CDR3 spans 12 amino acids. The CDR3 protein is CASRQINQPQHF. DNA for the CDR3: TGTGCCAGTCGACAAATCAATCAGCCCCAGCATTTT.

The chain has TRBV6-5 and TRBJ2-7; unclear D gene. The ends were cut back, 0 bases at V and 1 base at J, with 13 bases in the middle. The germline gives CDR1 MNHEY, CDR2 SVGAGI. The CDR3 is made up of 16 amino acids. CDR3 residues: CASSYSRVDGSYEQYF. In DNA, the CDR3 is TGTGCCAGCAGTTACTCGAGAGTCGACGGGTCCTACGAGCAGTACTTC.

DNA of the CDR3: TGTGCCACCAGTGATGTGACTAGCGGGAGCGCCTACAATGAGCAGTTCTTC. This encodes CATSDVTSGSAYNEQFF. The chain has TRBV24-1 and TRBJ2-1; 12 bases map to TRBD2. J gave up 2 bases and V 3 bases, and 4 bases lay outside the gene matches. The CDR3 totals 17 residues. CDR1 is KGHDR, CDR2 SFDVKD, per germline.

As to this clonotype: A much more abundant neighbour one base away suggests this may be a read error. The chain employs TRBV7-2 and TRBJ2-5, with D uncertain. In germline, CDR1 is SGHTA, CDR2 FQGNSA. This CDR3 comprises 16 residues. The CDR3 protein is CASSLGSRSGQETRYF. CDR3 in DNA: TGTGCCAGCAGCTTAGGATCGCGATCAGGCCAAGAGACCCGGTACTTC. Together with reference TRBV7-2 and TRBJ2-5, the CDR3 gives the full variable domain: GAGVSQSPSNKVTEKGKDVELRCDPISGHTALYWYRQSLGQGLEFLIYFQGNSAPDKSGLPSDRFSAERTGGSVSTLTIQRTQQEDSAVYLCASSLGSRSGQETRYFGPGTRLLVL.

The J gene is TRBJ2-3, the V gene TRBV2; TRBD2 matches 10 bases. The CDR3 has 15 residues. Germline values: CDR1 SNHLY, CDR2 FYNNEI. V shed 6 bases and J 6 bases; nucleotides not matched to a gene: 9. The CDR3 nucleotides read TGTGCCAGCAGCGCCGCTAGCGGGGGTTTGGATACGCAGTATTTT. Protein: CASSAASGGLDTQYF.

This chain connects TRBV6-1 to TRBJ1-1; no definite D call. The germline V gene has CDR1 MNHNS and CDR2 SASEGT. The CDR3 totals 12 residues. Trimming shortened V by 6 bases and J by 1 base, and 6 bases separated the two germline ends. DNA for the CDR3: TGTGCCAGCAGCAACACGAACACTGAAGCTTTCTTT. Amino acids: CASSNTNTEAFF.

V and J are TRBV6-1 and TRBJ1-6; weak D call: TRBD1 (6 bases). Between the trimmed V and J ends, which lost 6 bases and 10 bases, there was a span of 19 bases. The CDR3 sequence is 15 residues long. Germline CDR1 is MNHNS and CDR2 is SASEGT. CDR3 in amino acids: CASSPLTPGESPLHF. The CDR3 region has the DNA TGTGCCAGCAGCCCTCTAACGCCAGGGGAATCACCCCTCCACTTT.

The rearrangement uses TRBV10-3 and TRBJ2-1; possible D gene TRBD1, 5 bases. The CDR3 consists of 14 residues. The germline V gene has CDR1 ENHRY and CDR2 SYGVKD. Trimming cost V 3 bases and J 2 bases, with 8 bases left between them. The CDR3 DNA follows: TGTGCCATCAGTGATACAGGTACCTACAATGAGCAGTTCTTC. Translating it yields CAISDTGTYNEQFF.